This T cell receptor (beta chain) came from a study of T cell repertoires in cytomegalovirus infection. Overall study: Matching HLA type, along with CMV infection, was indicated by public TCR beta signatures.

TCRdb re-analysed the reads in MiXCR, keeping a single row per CDR3 protein. The repertoire holds 300,000 to 400,000 distinct CDR3 sequences, with 15% to 20% as singletons. This clonotype appeared a few times. The antigen is unknown. This CDR3 is 13 amino acids long. Germline values: CDR1 SEHNR, CDR2 FQNEAQ (reference sequence). V was shortened by 5 bases and J by 9 bases, with 17 bases between the two germline ends. General study results and limits: Across the ex vivo response, the dominant clonotypes were HLA-C-restricted CMV-specific TCR beta clonotypes.

The J gene is TRBJ2-7, the V gene TRBV7-9; tentatively, D is TRBD1 or TRBD2 (5 bases each). Sequences were obtained from PBMCs. The sequence was obtained from a human donor in good health (CMV status not recorded). Some clones in this sample may be carry-over from other donors' samples. The chain's CDR3 is CASSPGIERGQYF. The CDR3 DNA reads as TGTGCCAGCAGCCCTGGGATTGAGAGGGGGCAGTACTTC.